Listed below are T cell receptor beta chains from one sample, sequenced in a study of blood T cell repertoires in COVID-19. This table comes from immunoSEQ multiplex PCR, and its TCRdb copy is limited to in-frame clones, with some not included. The sample lists around 150,000 clones, more than 75% occurring once. The sample taken for sequencing was peripheral blood. The receptors derive from a man in his 60s who had recovered from COVID-19. CDR3s include the opening cysteine and the closing phenylalanine or tryptophan. A D gene is named only where the DNA matches it firmly. For some rows the clone size is stated as once, few or many, or as a class when expanded; others skip it.

clone_size d_call j_call v_call cdr3_nt cdr3_aa
NA NA TRBJ2-5 TRBV28 TGTGCCAGCAGTTTACCCCCTCGTTCGAGCGCTCAAGAGACCCAGTACTTC CASSLPPRSSAQETQYF
NA TRBD2 TRBJ2-2 TRBV30 TGTGCCTGGAGTGTACTGGCGGGAGTATTAACCGGGGAGCTGTTTTTT CAWSVLAGVLTGELFF
NA NA TRBJ2-3 TRBV19 TGTGCCAGTAGTATCATGGCGGGGACGCAGTATTTT CASSIMAGTQYF
once NA TRBJ2-1 TRBV7-9 TGTGCCAGCAGCTTAGGTGCGGGGGCCTATGAGCAGTTCTTC CASSLGAGAYEQFF
many TRBD1 TRBJ1-1 TRBV5-6 TGTGCCAGCAGCGGGGGACAGGGAGAAACTGAAGCTTTCTTT CASSGGQGETEAFF
NA TRBD2 TRBJ2-1 TRBV19 TGTGCCAGTCAATCAGAGAGCGGGATCTCCAATGAGCAGTTCTTC CASQSESGISNEQFF
NA NA TRBJ2-3 TRBV7-9 TGTGCCAGCAGCCTTAGTGGGACTCCAGATACGCAGTATTTT CASSLSGTPDTQYF
once NA TRBJ1-1 TRBV30 TGTGCCTGGATCCCTACTCCCATGAACACTGAAGCTTTCTTT CAWIPTPMNTEAFF
NA NA TRBJ2-2 TRBV28 TGTGCCAGCAGTTTAAGGGGGGGCGTATTGACCGGGGAGCTGTTTTTT CASSLRGGVLTGELFF
NA TRBD1 TRBJ1-1 TRBV28 TGTGCCAGCAGTTTATTGGGACAGGGGGGGTATGAAGCTTTCTTT CASSLLGQGGYEAFF
NA NA TRBJ1-1 TRBV10-3 TGTGCCATCAGTGAAGAGGGGAACACTGAAGCTTTCTTT CAISEEGNTEAFF
NA NA TRBJ1-3 TRBV11-2 TGTGCCAGCAGCTTAGTCGGTCTACCCTCTGGAAACACCATATATTTT CASSLVGLPSGNTIYF
NA TRBD1 TRBJ2-3 TRBV2 TGTGCCAGCAGTGAGCGACAGGGGAGGGATACGCAGTATTTT CASSERQGRDTQYF
NA NA TRBJ2-7 TRBV25-1 TGTGCCAGCGCCAACTCCGGGACACCCTCGGCACACGCCTACGAGCAGTACTTC CASANSGTPSAHAYEQYF
NA TRBD2 TRBJ2-5 TRBV28 TGTGCCAGCAGCCGCGGGACTAGCGGGAGATCAGAGACCCAGTACTTC CASSRGTSGRSETQYF
once NA TRBJ1-2 TRBV5-1 TGCGCCAGCAGCTTGGCGGGTCCTCTCTCTGGAGGCTACACCTTC CASSLAGPLSGGYTF
NA TRBD2 TRBJ2-3 TRBV30 TGTGCCTGGGCGGGAGGGGGATCAGATACGCAGTATTTT CAWAGGGSDTQYF
NA NA TRBJ1-3 TRBV5-6 TGTGCCAGCAGCGCAGCTAGGTATTATGGAAACACCATATATTTT CASSAARYYGNTIYF
NA TRBD2 TRBJ2-1 TRBV7-8 TGTGCCAGCAGCTCGAAGACTAGCGGGGGGGCCCGTGAGCAGTTCTTC CASSSKTSGGAREQFF
few TRBD2 TRBJ2-3 TRBV6-1 TGTGCCAGCAGTGAACCGAGCGGGGGGGGCGATACGCAGTATTTT CASSEPSGGGDTQYF
NA NA TRBJ1-5 TRBV28 TGTGCCAGCAGTTTATCTGGCTTAGGGAGCCAGCCCCAGCATTTT CASSLSGLGSQPQHF
NA NA TRBJ2-7 TRBV18 TGTGCCAGCTCACCGGTCGAGAGAGGGTTGAGCGAGCAGTACTTC CASSPVERGLSEQYF
NA TRBD1 TRBJ2-1 TRBV9 TGTGCCAGCAGCGTAGACCTACAGGGGCCGAGCTCCTACAATGAGCAGTTCTTC CASSVDLQGPSSYNEQFF
NA NA TRBJ2-3 TRBV10-3 TGTGCCATCGGCCGCACAGATACGCAGTATTTT CAIGRTDTQYF
NA TRBD2 TRBJ2-1 TRBV7-2 TGTGCCAGCAGCCCGGCCGGGACTAGCGGCCTCAATGAGCAGTTCTTC CASSPAGTSGLNEQFF
NA TRBD1 TRBJ1-1 TRBV3-1/TRBV3-2 TGTGCCAGCAGCAACCGGGACAGCGGGAACACTGAAGCTTTCTTT CASSNRDSGNTEAFF
NA TRBD2 TRBJ2-3 TRBV7-3 TGTGCCAGCAGCCCCCAGGCACTAGCGGGGGGGAGCACAGATACGCAGTATTTT CASSPQALAGGSTDTQYF
NA TRBD1 TRBJ2-7 TRBV5-4 TGTGCCAGCAGCTTGTACAGGGGTTTAAACGAGCAGTACTTC CASSLYRGLNEQYF
NA TRBD1 TRBJ1-6 TRBV27 TGTGCCAGCAGTTTACTCGGGACAGGGGGTTCACCCCTCCACTTT CASSLLGTGGSPLHF
NA TRBD2 TRBJ2-3 TRBV5-4 TGTGCCAGCAGCTCCGCTAGCGGGTACGTGACAGATACGCAGTATTTT CASSSASGYVTDTQYF
NA TRBD2 TRBJ2-3 TRBV25-1 TGTGCCAGCAGTGAAGGGAGGAGAGGACTAGCGTCAGATACGCAGTATTTT CASSEGRRGLASDTQYF
NA NA TRBJ2-2 TRBV27 TGTGCCAGCAGTCCCCGGACTGGCTGGGAGCTGTTTTTT CASSPRTGWELFF
NA NA TRBJ1-4 TRBV10-3 TGTGCCATCAGTGGAAGACAGGACGGCCCGGAAAAACTGTTTTTT CAISGRQDGPEKLFF
NA NA TRBJ2-7 TRBV4-3 TGCGCCAGCAGCCCGGGGGACAGTTACGAGCAGTACTTC CASSPGDSYEQYF
once TRBD1 TRBJ2-2 TRBV29-1 TGCAGCGTAGGGGGAACTAGGGGGCTGGTCGGGGAGCTGTTTTTT CSVGGTRGLVGELFF
NA TRBD1 TRBJ1-6 TRBV6-2/TRBV6-3 TGTGCCAGCAGCCTCGGCGGGACAGTTTCTTATAATTCACCCCTCCACTTT CASSLGGTVSYNSPLHF
once TRBD2 TRBJ2-2 TRBV4-3 TGCGCCAGCAGCCAAGATCCCAGCGGGGGGGCGAACACCGGGGAGCTGTTTTTT CASSQDPSGGANTGELFF
few TRBD1 TRBJ1-5 TRBV5-4 TGTGCCAGCAGCGCTGGACAGGGACTAAATCAGCCCCAGCATTTT CASSAGQGLNQPQHF
NA TRBD1 TRBJ1-4 TRBV5-1 TGCGCCAGCAGTCCAACAACAGGGGGCGATGAAAAACTGTTTTTT CASSPTTGGDEKLFF
NA NA TRBJ1-2 TRBV5-1 TGCGCCAGCAGCCGGGGGTCAGGGCTAGCTAACTATGGCTACACCTTC CASSRGSGLANYGYTF